The rows below give T cell receptor beta chains drawn from one sample of a study of regulatory T cells in long-lasting Graves disease. TCRdb ran MiXCR on the multiplex PCR reads and lists one entry per CDR3 protein. Of approximately 400,000 distinct CDR3 sequences in the sample, 15% were seen once. A further study also used this sample, focusing on T cells in Graves' hyperthyroidism and ophthalmopathy.

The specimen comprised peripheral blood mononuclear cells (PBMCs), sampled at new diagnosis, from a patient treated with antithyroid drugs. The receptors were gathered from a woman aged 40 to 49 with Graves disease. Each CDR3 is given with its conserved first and last residue. Each record gives: V gene, J gene, clone size, D gene, CDR3 protein, CDR3 DNA. D genes are given only for firm matches. Expanded clones get a size class; other rows say once, few or many, or leave the size out.

>TRBV9|TRBJ2-1|many|TRBD2
CASSPGGLYNEQFF
TGTGCCAGCAGTCCGGGAGGTCTCTACAATGAGCAGTTCTTC
>TRBV19|TRBJ2-3|NA|TRBD2
CASSNRLAGSTDTQYF
TGTGCCAGTAGTAACCGACTAGCGGGAAGCACAGATACGCAGTATTTT
>TRBV12-3/TRBV12-4|TRBJ1-2|many|NA
CASRRQSYGYTF
TGTGCCAGCAGAAGACAGAGCTATGGCTACACCTTC
>TRBV2|TRBJ2-7|many|NA
CASSGSGLDYEQYF
TGTGCCAGCAGTGGAAGCGGGCTTGACTACGAGCAGTACTTC
>TRBV14|TRBJ2-2|few|NA
CASSGKTNTGELFF
TGTGCCAGCAGCGGGAAGACGAACACCGGGGAGCTGTTTTTT
>TRBV2|TRBJ2-2|many|NA
CASSRLETNTGELFF
TGTGCCAGCAGTAGGTTAGAAACCAACACCGGGGAGCTGTTTTTT
>TRBV29-1|TRBJ2-5|many|NA
CSVGAVSGQETQYF
TGCAGCGTTGGGGCCGTGAGCGGACAAGAGACCCAGTACTTC
>TRBV28|TRBJ2-1|many|NA
CASSNPLGAEGLNEQFF
TGTGCCAGCAGTAACCCCCTAGGAGCGGAAGGTCTAAATGAGCAGTTCTTC
>TRBV29-1|TRBJ2-3|many|TRBD2
CSVEERGASGITDTQYF
TGCAGCGTTGAAGAGCGCGGGGCTAGCGGGATAACAGATACGCAGTATTTT
>TRBV12-3/TRBV12-4|TRBJ2-5|many|TRBD2
CASSLGGRTETQYF
TGTGCCAGCAGTTTAGGCGGGAGGACTGAGACCCAGTACTTC
>TRBV3-1|TRBJ2-4|NA|NA
CASSHWVARGGNIQYF
TGTGCCAGCAGCCACTGGGTAGCACGAGGGGGTAACATTCAGTACTTC
>TRBV12-3/TRBV12-4|TRBJ2-1|many|TRBD1
CASSFGTGGWNEQFF
TGTGCCAGCAGTTTCGGGACAGGGGGGTGGAATGAGCAGTTCTTC
>TRBV12-5|TRBJ2-2|many|NA
CASGFAGTGELFF
TGTGCTAGTGGTTTTGCGGGGACCGGGGAGCTGTTTTTT
>TRBV27|TRBJ1-2|many|TRBD1
CASKTGGDGYTF
TGTGCCAGCAAGACAGGGGGCGATGGCTACACCTTC
>TRBV12-3/TRBV12-4|TRBJ1-1|many|NA
CARGVPPRETEAFF
TGTGCCAGAGGGGTCCCCCCGAGAGAAACTGAAGCTTTCTTT
>TRBV6-2/TRBV6-3|TRBJ2-7|NA|TRBD1
CASKPDRGKDKQYF
TGTGCCAGCAAGCCGGACAGGGGGAAGGACAAGCAGTACTTC
>TRBV11-3|TRBJ2-4|many|NA
CASSLEAGGLAKNIQYF
TGTGCCAGCAGCTTAGAGGCAGGGGGGCTAGCCAAAAACATTCAGTACTTC
>TRBV28|TRBJ2-7|many|NA
CASSSQPVAAEQYF
TGTGCCAGCAGTAGCCAGCCGGTCGCAGCCGAGCAGTACTTC
>TRBV11-3|TRBJ2-3|many|NA
CASSLAASTDTQYF
TGTGCCAGCAGCTTAGCTGCTAGCACAGATACGCAGTATTTT
>TRBV7-9|TRBJ1-2|NA|NA
CASTTSGTTYNYGYTF
TGTGCCAGCACAACCTCCGGGACAACTTACAACTATGGCTACACCTTC
>TRBV5-5|TRBJ2-7|NA|NA
CASSLGASDSYEQYF
TGTGCCAGCAGCTTGGGGGCTAGCGACTCCTACGAGCAGTACTTC
>TRBV11-2|TRBJ2-7|many|NA
CASSFGAVYEQYF
TGTGCCAGCAGCTTTGGGGCGGTCTACGAGCAGTACTTC
>TRBV12-3/TRBV12-4|TRBJ2-1|many|NA
CASSLWWDRDNEQFF
TGTGCCAGCAGTTTGTGGTGGGATAGGGACAATGAGCAGTTCTTC
>TRBV19|TRBJ1-5|few|TRBD1
CASSAPTGNQPQHF
TGTGCCAGTAGTGCCCCGACAGGGAATCAGCCCCAGCATTTT
>TRBV7-9|TRBJ1-2|few|NA
CASSLGQEAGYTF
TGTGCCAGCAGCTTAGGACAGGAGGCTGGCTACACCTTC
>TRBV5-1|TRBJ2-2|many|NA
CASSPGLDNTGELFF
TGCGCCAGCAGCCCGGGACTGGACAACACCGGGGAGCTGTTTTTT
>TRBV6-5|TRBJ2-7|many|NA
CASSYSYTTYEQYF
TGTGCCAGCAGTTACTCGTACACAACCTACGAGCAGTACTTC
>TRBV5-1|TRBJ2-7|NA|TRBD2
CASSLAYGTSGIHEQYF
TGCGCCAGCAGCTTGGCCTACGGGACTAGCGGGATCCACGAGCAGTACTTC
>TRBV27|TRBJ1-5|many|NA
CASSASGNQPQHF
TGTGCCAGCAGTGCGAGCGGCAATCAGCCCCAGCATTTT
>TRBV28|TRBJ2-7|few|TRBD1
CASRRATGAGVYEQYF
TGTGCCAGCAGACGTGCGACAGGGGCGGGTGTCTACGAGCAGTACTTC
>TRBV9|TRBJ1-2|NA|NA
CASSPTDFNYGYTF
TGTGCCAGCAGCCCGACAGATTTCAACTATGGCTACACCTTC
>TRBV15|TRBJ2-5|NA|TRBD1
CATSRAGGRETQYF
TGTGCCACCAGCAGAGCAGGGGGTCGGGAGACCCAGTACTTC
>TRBV2|TRBJ2-3|many|TRBD1
CASRPGQGATDTQYF
TGTGCCAGCAGGCCAGGACAGGGGGCAACAGATACGCAGTATTTT
>TRBV6-9|TRBJ1-2|many|NA
CASSYPGGYGYTF
TGTGCCAGCAGTTACCCGGGTGGCTATGGCTACACCTTC
>TRBV2|TRBJ1-2|many|NA
CASSEWEGRPYGYTF
TGTGCCAGCAGTGAGTGGGAGGGCCGTCCCTATGGCTACACCTTC
>TRBV2|TRBJ1-1|many|NA
CASSGVAAMIEAFF
TGTGCCAGCAGTGGGGTGGCCGCCATGATAGAAGCTTTCTTT
>TRBV12-3/TRBV12-4|TRBJ2-5|many|NA
CASSTTGRETQYF
TGTGCCAGCAGTACAACAGGGAGGGAGACCCAGTACTTC
>TRBV20-1|TRBJ1-2|many|NA
CSAPTGTLDGYTF
TGCAGTGCTCCTACCGGGACACTTGATGGCTACACCTTC
>TRBV12-5|TRBJ1-5|few|NA
CASGLGNHQPQHF
TGTGCTAGTGGTTTAGGGAATCATCAGCCCCAGCATTTT
>TRBV30|TRBJ2-7|many|TRBD1
CAWSPSGQVAYEQYF
TGTGCCTGGAGTCCATCGGGACAGGTCGCCTACGAGCAGTACTTC
>TRBV6-1|TRBJ1-1|many|NA
CASRYNDLNTEAFF
TGTGCCAGCAGATACAATGATTTGAACACTGAAGCTTTCTTT
>TRBV6-4|TRBJ2-7|NA|NA
CASSEYDGYEQYF
TGTGCCAGCAGTGAATACGACGGCTACGAGCAGTACTTC
>TRBV9|TRBJ2-6|NA|TRBD2
CASSVSLRAGVTGANVLTF
TGTGCCAGCAGCGTAAGTTTGCGAGCGGGAGTAACTGGGGCCAACGTCCTGACTTTC
>TRBV7-9|TRBJ2-7|NA|TRBD2
CASSDRDYSYEQYF
TGTGCCAGCAGCGACCGGGACTACTCCTACGAGCAGTACTTC
>TRBV19|TRBJ2-3|few|NA
CASSNWQRTDTQYF
TGTGCCAGTAGTAATTGGCAGCGCACAGATACGCAGTATTTT
>TRBV2|TRBJ2-3|many|NA
CASIGDPLGTDTQYF
TGTGCCAGCATTGGTGACCCATTAGGCACAGATACGCAGTATTTT
>TRBV13|TRBJ2-7|many|TRBD2
CASSLGGNYEQYF
TGTGCCAGCAGCCTCGGGGGGAACTACGAGCAGTACTTC
>TRBV7-3|TRBJ2-2|few|NA
CASSLAGGPVGELFF
TGTGCCAGCAGCTTAGCAGGTGGGCCAGTCGGGGAGCTGTTTTTT
>TRBV11-2|TRBJ2-6|many|NA
CASSLPQGGPGANVLTF
TGTGCCAGCAGCTTGCCCCAGGGGGGGCCTGGGGCCAACGTCCTGACTTTC
>TRBV19|TRBJ1-1|many|NA
CASSMVGWEAFF
TGTGCCAGTAGTATGGTCGGTTGGGAAGCTTTCTTT
>TRBV18|TRBJ2-7|NA|TRBD2
CASSPTSGDTYEQYF
TGTGCCAGCTCACCGACTAGCGGGGACACCTACGAGCAGTACTTC
>TRBV7-9|TRBJ2-5|many|NA
CASSLADNQETQYF
TGTGCCAGCAGCTTAGCGGACAACCAAGAGACCCAGTACTTC
>TRBV20-1|TRBJ2-3|NA|TRBD2
CSASALRETGTDTQYF
TGCAGTGCTAGTGCACTGCGGGAGACGGGGACAGATACGCAGTATTTT
>TRBV7-6|TRBJ2-7|NA|NA
CASSLGEGLRGEQYF
TGTGCCAGCAGCTTAGGGGAAGGTCTTCGAGGCGAGCAGTACTTC
>TRBV20-1|TRBJ1-5|many|NA
CSARDRTPRQPQHF
TGCAGTGCTAGAGACCGGACACCGCGCCAGCCCCAGCATTTT